This T cell receptor (beta chain) was sequenced during a study of a mutant IDH1 vaccine in newly diagnosed glioma (dated by TCRdb to the early 2020s). Turning to the overall study: The roughly 30 treated patients were 62.5% male and roughly 40% female, with a mean age of approximately 40 years. Peripheral blood was collected at six visits: V03 (baseline), V05, V07, V10, V12 and V13. Prior to enrollment, patients had been given standard therapy consisting of radiotherapy alone, temozolomide alone, or radiochemotherapy with temozolomide, with the combination given to most patients. Longitudinal TCRB deep sequencing was performed for some 25 treated patients wherever samples were available for exploratory analyses.

The full study reports these points: PBMC samples for TCRB deep sequencing were selected based on availability. Across multiple MHC alleles, vaccine-induced immune responses were seen in more than 80% of patients. Pseudoprogression appeared unrelated to alterations in the top peripheral T cell clonotypes detected by TCRB sequencing. It was noted by the authors that analyses of patient blood samples could not be reproduced owing to sample limitations.

The intended sense of this specimen's time point label: baseline, week 1 (first vaccination visit). Read against the paper, the sample's treatment or condition label means: pre-vaccination baseline after standard-of-care therapy. Donors had newly diagnosed WHO grade 3 or 4 IDH1-mutant astrocytomas with loss of nuclear ATRX. The samples were drawn from NOA16, a multicentre, single-arm, open-label phase I trial in Germany that tested a mutant IDH1 peptide vaccine in humans for the first time. For immunogenicity testing, the blood drawn at visit V03 was used as the baseline sample. Genomic DNA for TCRB sequencing was extracted from EDTA blood using the DNeasy Blood and Tissue Kit. Note on this clone: Its antigen remains unidentified. Within one base of it there is no much larger clone, and no base qualities were kept.

Receptor amplification or capture employed the immunoSEQ multiplex PCR assay. Rearranged TCR beta chain sequences were amplified using the hsTCRB Kit according to the manufacturer's protocol. TCRB libraries were sequenced on an Illumina MiSeq. As for how the authors treated the data: Demultiplexing, trimming and gene mapping were performed with the kit vendor's proprietary platform. Here the immuneACCESS table is served through TCRdb, limited to in-frame sequences with V and J called. Missing clones are a known gap in these copies; in checked studies unresolved V genes cover under half, and the rest lacks a known reason. Clone size and V and J calls were adopted from that table, with D and trimming inferred from the DNA. This sample has approximately 100,000 clones in its table, and 85% to 90% of those were observed once. Together, the top ten hold approximately 0.6% of the sample. There are 12 amino acids in the CDR3, from cysteine to phenylalanine inclusive. The retained sequence is limited to the CDR3, 36 bases, with the frame set at the first base. Based on the germline V gene (reference sequence), the CDR1 and CDR2 sequences are SEHNR and FQNEAQ. The V and J ends are trimmed by 5 bases and 8 bases, leaving 12 bases between them.

The sequence was obtained from a woman in her forties or fifties with glioma. Recombination connected TRBV7-9 to TRBJ1-2; the D gene is unclear. The specimen was PBMCs, collected from a glioma patient treated with radiotherapy, temozolomide or both. DNA sequence: TGTGCCAGCAGCCTAACTGACACCGGCTACACCTTC. It is translated as CASSLTDTGYTF.